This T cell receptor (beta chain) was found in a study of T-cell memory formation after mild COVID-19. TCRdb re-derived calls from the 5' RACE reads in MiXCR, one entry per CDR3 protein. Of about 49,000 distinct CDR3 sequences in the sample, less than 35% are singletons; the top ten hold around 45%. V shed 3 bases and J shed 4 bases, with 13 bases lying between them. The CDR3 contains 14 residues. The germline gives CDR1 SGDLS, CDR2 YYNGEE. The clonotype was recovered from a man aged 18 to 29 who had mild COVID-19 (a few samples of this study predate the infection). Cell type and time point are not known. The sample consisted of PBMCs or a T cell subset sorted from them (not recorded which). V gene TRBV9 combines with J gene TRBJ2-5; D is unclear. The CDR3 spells CASSGGWSGETQYF. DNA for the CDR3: TGTGCCAGCAGCGGAGGTTGGAGTGGAGAGACCCAGTACTTC.